The 20 T cell receptor beta chains below were found in one sample sequenced in a study of T-cell memory formation after mild COVID-19. TCRdb called the 5' RACE reads again in MiXCR, with one record for every CDR3 protein. Of 35,000 to 50,000 distinct CDR3 sequences in the sample, around 6.3% were seen once. Sequenced: PBMCs or a T cell subset sorted from them (not recorded which). These receptors all stem from an adult who had mild COVID-19 (a few samples of this study predate the infection). Cell type and time point are not known.

This clonotype was seen many times. The chain uses TRBV4-1 and TRBJ1-1; D is undetermined. Germline loops: CDR1 MGHRA, CDR2 YSYEKL. Trimming stripped 1 base from V and 0 bases from J, with 6 bases between. The CDR3 has 14 residues. The DNA for the CDR3 is TGCGCCAGCAGCCAAGCTACAGTGAACACTGAAGCTTTCTTT. This codes for CASSQATVNTEAFF.

This clonotype was observed at least ten times. J is TRBJ1-1 and V is TRBV5-1; TRBD1 matches 7 bases. The CDR3 runs 15 residues. Trimming cost V 7 bases and J 1 base; bases outside gene matches: 10. CDR1 is SGHRS and CDR2 is YFSETQ in the germline V gene. CDR3 loop: CASRLPGGSNTEAFF. For the CDR3, the DNA is TGCGCCAGCCGCCTCCCAGGGGGGTCGAACACTGAAGCTTTCTTT.

This clonotype is deemed medium-sized (0.01 to 0.1%). The chain recombines TRBV5-1 with TRBJ2-3, with TRBD2 matching over 7 bases. The V gene end was trimmed by 1 base and the J gene end by 2 bases; junction bases not matched to a gene: 7. Germline assignment: CDR1 SGHRS and CDR2 YFSETQ. The CDR3 runs to 16 residues. The CDR3 spells CASSLTGRASTDTQYF. For the CDR3, the DNA is TGCGCCAGCAGCTTGACGGGGAGGGCATCCACAGATACGCAGTATTTT.

The chain links TRBV5-1 to TRBJ1-2, with 10 positions matching TRBD1. There are 14 residues in the CDR3. The J segment lost 3 bases and the V segment lost 5 bases, leaving 4 bases of the junction unmatched. CDR1 and CDR2 (germline): SGHRS, YFSETQ. The CDR3 sequence: CASSSGQGDYGYTF. CDR3 nucleotides: TGCGCCAGCAGTTCAGGACAGGGGGACTATGGCTACACCTTC.

This clonotype has a count of ten or more. The rearrangement joins TRBV7-8 to TRBJ2-1, with D unresolved. Trimming shortened V by 1 base and J by 0 bases, and 10 bases separated the two germline ends. The CDR3 runs to 16 residues. Germline V gene sequence: CDR1 SGHVS, CDR2 FQNEAQ. The CDR3 spells CASSLGTQSSYNEQFF. The CDR3, as DNA: TGTGCCAGCAGCTTAGGCACCCAGAGCTCCTACAATGAGCAGTTCTTC.

V and J are TRBV11-2 and TRBJ2-1; maybe TRBD1 (6 bases). The CDR3 covers 14 residues. Germline V lookup: CDR1 SGHAT, CDR2 FQNNGV. The V end lost 5 bases, the J end lost 3 bases, and 11 bases lay between the germline ends. The CDR3 DNA sequence: TGTGCCAGCAGCGTTATACAGGGCTACAATGAGCAGTTCTTC. Translated, it gives CASSVIQGYNEQFF.

This clonotype was seen more than once but under ten times. The chain carries TRBV19 and TRBJ1-2, with a possible D match to TRBD1 (5 bases). V was shortened by 7 bases and J by 4 bases, with 13 bases between the two germline ends. Germline lookup yields CDR1 LNHDA and CDR2 SQIVND (reference sequence). This CDR3 contains 13 residues. The CDR3 DNA sequence: TGTGCCAGTAACGTGGGCAGGGCCTATGGCTACACCTTC. Translating gives CASNVGRAYGYTF.

This clonotype was picked up many times. V usage is TRBV7-3 and J usage is TRBJ2-2; 7 nucleotides line up with TRBD1. This CDR3 region has 15 residues. Germline assignment: CDR1 SGHTA and CDR2 FQGTGA. Unmatched junction bases numbered 7, after V lost 5 bases and J lost 4 bases. CDR3 DNA: TGTGCCAGCAGCCCAAGACAGGGTATCACCGGGGAGCTGTTTTTT. The encoded protein is CASSPRQGITGELFF. Using reference TRBV7-3 and TRBJ2-2 for the parts outside the CDR3, the full variable domain is GAGVSQTPSNKVTEKGKYVELRCDPISGHTALYWYRQSLGQGPEFLIYFQGTGAADDSGLPNDRFFAVRPEGSVSTLKIQRTERGDSAVYLCASSPRQGITGELFFGEGSRLTVL.

This clonotype has just a few counts. The chain joins TRBV4-2 to TRBJ1-1; maybe TRBD1 (6 bases). There are 15 residues in the CDR3. The germline gives CDR1 LGHNA, CDR2 YNFKEQ. Deletions cut 2 bases from V and 4 bases from J, with 14 bases between. DNA for the CDR3: TGTGCCAGCAGCCAACTCCTAATGGGGGCCACTGAAGCTTTCTTT. Protein product: CASSQLLMGATEAFF.

Of note for this clonotype: A read error may be the cause here, since a much bigger clone is one base away. This chain uses TRBV5-4 with TRBJ2-5; TRBD2 matches 10 bases. The trim removed 8 bases at V and 8 bases at J, leaving 12 bases unmatched. CDR1 is SGHNT and CDR2 is YYREEE in the germline V gene (reference sequence). CDR3 length: 14 residues. This CDR3 is CARSNPSGSATQYF. CDR3 coding DNA: TGTGCCAGAAGCAACCCTAGCGGGAGTGCCACCCAGTACTTC.

The chain joins TRBV7-9 to TRBJ2-5; TRBD2 matches at 14 bases. Per germline, CDR1 SEHNR and CDR2 FQNEAQ (reference sequence). Unmatched junction bases numbered 9, after V lost 5 bases and J lost 1 base. The CDR3 consists of 18 residues. Here the CDR3 DNA reads TGTGCCAGCAGCCCCGCCAAGGGACTAGCGGGAGCCCAAGAGACCCAGTACTTC. Amino acid sequence: CASSPAKGLAGAQETQYF.

This clonotype was picked up a small number of times. V usage is TRBV9 and J usage is TRBJ2-2; D is ambiguous. V dropped 0 bases and J dropped 1 base, with 7 bases sitting between them. Germline V lookup: CDR1 SGDLS, CDR2 YYNGEE. The CDR3 runs 15 residues. CDR3 coding DNA: TGTGCCAGCAGCGTAGGCCCGGGGAACACCGGGGAGCTGTTTTTT. It translates to CASSVGPGNTGELFF.

This clonotype was counted at least ten times. CDR3 region: CATSREGGTTQFF. For the CDR3, the DNA is TGTGCCACCAGCAGAGAAGGGGGGACTACGCAGTTCTTC. J is TRBJ2-1 and V is TRBV15; D might be TRBD2 (7 bases). The CDR3 is 13 residues long. CDR1 is LNHNV and CDR2 is YYDKDF in the germline V gene (reference sequence). With 0 bases removed from V and 12 bases from J, the gap between germline ends came to 12 bases.

The genes are TRBV7-2 and TRBJ2-1; no clear D gene. The germline V and J ends were trimmed by 1 base and 7 bases, with 2 bases remaining between them. Germline CDR1 is SGHTA and CDR2 is FQGNSA. This CDR3 spans 11 amino acids. The CDR3 sequence is CASSLVNEQFF. Written as DNA, the CDR3 is TGTGCCAGCAGCTTAGTGAATGAGCAGTTCTTC. Full variable domain (outside the CDR3, taken from reference TRBV7-2 and TRBJ2-1): GAGVSQSPSNKVTEKGKDVELRCDPISGHTALYWYRQSLGQGLEFLIYFQGNSAPDKSGLPSDRFSAERTGGSVSTLTIQRTQQEDSAVYLCASSLVNEQFFGPGTRLTVL.

This clonotype came up a few times. This chain uses TRBV27 with TRBJ1-1; 8 bases map to TRBD1. J lost 1 base, V lost 5 bases, and 9 bases had no gene match. The germline V gene has CDR1 MNHEY and CDR2 SMNVEV (reference sequence). The CDR3 is 16 amino acids. The CDR3 loop reads CASSQLDRGQNTEAFF. Written as DNA, the CDR3 is TGTGCCAGCAGTCAACTCGACAGGGGACAGAACACTGAAGCTTTCTTT.

In this sample, this clonotype turned up many times. V is TRBV5-1 and J is TRBJ1-3; 8 bases agree with TRBD1. Germline V gene data show CDR1 as SGHRS and CDR2 as YFSETQ. The V and J ends lost 2 bases and 4 bases, in that order; junction bases with no gene match: 2. The CDR3 extends over 14 amino acids. In DNA form, the CDR3 reads TGCGCCAGCAGCTTCGACAGGGGAGGAAACACCATATATTTT. It translates to CASSFDRGGNTIYF.

This clonotype was seen ten or more times. The chain joins TRBV29-1 to TRBJ1-5; D perhaps matches TRBD1 (5 bases). CDR3 length: 13 amino acids. Germline V gives CDR1 SQVTM, CDR2 ANQGSEA. V gave up 5 bases and J gave up 5 bases, with 13 bases separating them. The CDR3 DNA sequence: TGCAGCGTTACCCAGACAGTCGATCAGCCCCAGCATTTT. This sequence encodes CSVTQTVDQPQHF.

At least ten counts were recorded for this clonotype. The chain employs TRBV29-1 and TRBJ1-1; D is unresolved. V lost 1 base and J lost 4, with 7 bases in between. Germline V gene data show CDR1 as SQVTM and CDR2 as ANQGSEA. The CDR3 is 12 residues long. The CDR3 nucleotides read TGCAGCGTTGAAGGGGGTCGCACTGAAGCTTTCTTT. It translates to CSVEGGRTEAFF.

This clonotype has ten or more counts. This sequence joins TRBV4-3 and TRBJ2-3; D assignment may be TRBD1 or TRBD2 (6 bases each). This CDR3 comprises 17 residues. Deletions cut 0 bases from V and 2 bases from J, with 15 bases between. CDR1 is LGHNA and CDR2 is YSLEER in the germline V gene. The CDR3 loop is CASSQDWGRDPTDTQYF. Here the CDR3 DNA reads TGCGCCAGCAGCCAAGACTGGGGGCGGGACCCCACAGATACGCAGTATTTT.

This clonotype was observed at least ten times. The rearrangement uses TRBV4-2 and TRBJ1-5; D is undetermined. The germline CDR1 and CDR2 sequences are LGHNA and YNFKEQ. V lost 1 base, J lost 4 bases, and 14 bases lay in between. The CDR3 length is 16 residues. The CDR3 reads CASSQGERTDNQPQHF. The CDR3 DNA is TGTGCCAGCAGCCAAGGGGAGAGGACGGATAATCAGCCCCAGCATTTT.